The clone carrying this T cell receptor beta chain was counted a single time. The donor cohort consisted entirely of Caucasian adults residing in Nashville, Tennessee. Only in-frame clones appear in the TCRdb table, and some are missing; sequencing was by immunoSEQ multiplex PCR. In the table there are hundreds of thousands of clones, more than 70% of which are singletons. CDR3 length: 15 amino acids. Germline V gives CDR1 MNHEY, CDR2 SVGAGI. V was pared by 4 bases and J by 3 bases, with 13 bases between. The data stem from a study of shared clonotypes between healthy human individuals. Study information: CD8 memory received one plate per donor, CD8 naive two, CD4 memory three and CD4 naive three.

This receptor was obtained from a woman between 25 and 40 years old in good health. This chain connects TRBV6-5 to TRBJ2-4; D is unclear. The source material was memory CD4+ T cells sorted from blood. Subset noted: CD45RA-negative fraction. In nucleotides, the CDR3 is TGTGCCAGCAGTTCTAAGATCGGCGGCAAAAACATTCAGTACTTC. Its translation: CASSSKIGGKNIQYF.